A single sample gave rise to the 30 T cell receptor beta chains below, sequenced in a study of blood T cells in healthy people across ages. The authors ran a second PCR of roughly 6 to 12 cycles using a sample-barcoded 5' primer and a J-beta primer mix. Using its own MiXCR run on the 5' RACE reads, TCRdb lists one record per CDR3 protein. Of 1.5 million to 2 million distinct CDR3 sequences listed, under 30% were seen once; the top ten hold 7% to 9%. Source material: blood. The receptors stem from a woman in her twenties or thirties in good health.

This clonotype was seen a few times. The chain is built from TRBV14 and TRBJ1-2; a possible D gene is TRBD1 (5 bases). V dropped 4 bases and J dropped 9 bases, with 12 bases sitting between them. Germline V CDR1 and CDR2: SGHDN, FVKESK. The CDR3 sequence is 12 residues long. In DNA, the CDR3 is TGTGCCAGCAGCCGGCGACAGACGAGCTACACCTTC. Translated: CASSRRQTSYTF.

The table lists this clonotype with a few counts. The chain is built from TRBV27 and TRBJ1-5; no clear D gene. With 10 bases removed from V and 7 bases from J, the gap between germline ends came to 11 bases. The CDR3 is 11 residues long. The germline CDR1 and CDR2 sequences are MNHEY and SMNVEV (reference sequence). This CDR3 reads CATGLRQPQHF. The CDR3 nucleotides read TGTGCCACTGGGCTGCGGCAGCCCCAGCATTTT.

The V and J genes are TRBV15 and TRBJ2-5; tentatively, D is TRBD2 (6 bases). Trimming removed 4 bases from V and 4 bases from J, with 16 bases in between. Germline values: CDR1 LNHNV, CDR2 YYDKDF (reference sequence). The CDR3 is 15 residues long. The CDR3 coding sequence is TGTGCCACCAGCATGGGGAGGCAGGGACGAGAGACCCAGTACTTC. It yields the protein CATSMGRQGRETQYF.

The rearrangement links TRBV3-1 to TRBJ1-1; maybe TRBD1 (6 bases). This CDR3 has 14 amino acids. V was shortened by 7 bases and J by 3 bases, with 15 bases between the two germline ends. Germline assignment: CDR1 LGHDT and CDR2 YNNKEL (reference sequence). CDR3 in DNA: TGTGCCAGCAACCAGGGGTCCGCGGACACTGAAGCTTTCTTT. Translated, it gives CASNQGSADTEAFF.

This clonotype was recorded at least ten times. At one boundary the junction diverges from the germline segment, which might be a read error. J is TRBJ2-3 and V is TRBV5-1, with D maybe TRBD2 (5 bases). From germline, CDR1 is SGHRS and CDR2 YFSETQ. This CDR3 is 14 amino acids long. The CDR3: CASSLPGSTDTQYF. The CDR3 nucleotides are TGTGCCAGCAGCTTACCGGGGAGCACAGATACGCAGTATTTT.

Only a few counts were recorded for this clonotype. The chain links TRBV4-3 to TRBJ1-2, with D possibly TRBD1 on 5 matching bases. The CDR3 runs 16 residues. Per germline, CDR1 LGHNA and CDR2 YSLEER. V shed 5 bases and J shed 8 bases, with 24 bases lying between them. CDR3 in DNA: TGCGCCAGCAGCTTCAATTGGCCCTCGGGAGGGGACGGCTACACCTTC. Translated: CASSFNWPSGGDGYTF.

This sequence joins TRBV20-1 and TRBJ1-6, with D uncertain. V lost 0 bases and J 0 bases, leaving 12 bases between the germline ends. Looked up from germline, CDR1 is DFQATT and CDR2 is SNEGSKA (reference sequence). This CDR3 is 17 amino acids long. CDR3 DNA sequence: TGCAGTGCTAGAGATCCCGCGGTGAGCTCCTATAATTCACCCCTCCACTTT. Amino acids: CSARDPAVSSYNSPLHF.

This clonotype was counted between two and nine times. CDR3 amino acids: CASSQGFGLGAGGSNEQFF. For the CDR3, the DNA is TGTGCCAGCAGCCAAGGATTCGGTCTGGGGGCGGGAGGATCCAATGAGCAGTTCTTC. The chain carries TRBV4-2 and TRBJ2-1; 8 bases match TRBD2. The CDR3 spans 19 residues. CDR1 and CDR2 from the germline V gene are LGHNA and YNFKEQ. With V trimmed by 1 base and J by 6 bases, 17 bases remained unmatched.

The chain is built from TRBV10-2 and TRBJ1-5; D gene uncertain. Per germline, CDR1 WSHSY and CDR2 SAAADI. V shed 3 bases and J shed 6 bases, with 12 bases lying between them. The CDR3 runs 14 residues. The CDR3 loop is CASSEFDGIQPQHF. CDR3 nucleotide sequence: TGCGCCAGCAGTGAATTTGACGGGATTCAGCCCCAGCATTTT.

A few counts support this clonotype. The chain has TRBV9 and TRBJ2-5; D gene ambiguous. Germline V gives CDR1 SGDLS, CDR2 YYNGEE. The CDR3 consists of 14 residues. The V gene lost 0 bases and the J gene lost 3 bases, with 9 bases spanning the gap. The CDR3 is CASSVAGWEETQYF. The DNA of the CDR3 is TGTGCCAGCAGCGTAGCTGGGTGGGAAGAGACCCAGTACTTC.

This clonotype was observed a few times. V and J are TRBV4-1 and TRBJ1-5, with D uncertain. V was trimmed by 0 bases and J by 3 bases, leaving 9 bases between them. This CDR3 spans 15 amino acids. The germline CDR1 and CDR2 sequences are MGHRA and YSYEKL. The CDR3 nucleotides read TGCGCCAGCAGCCAAGATTACAGAAACAATCAGCCCCAGCATTTT. Its protein is CASSQDYRNNQPQHF.

At least ten counts were recorded for this clonotype. The genes are TRBV7-2 and TRBJ2-3; D is possibly TRBD1 or TRBD2 (5 bases each). This CDR3 is built from 16 residues. Trimming took 5 bases from V and 1 from J, leaving 16 bases between them. Germline V gene data show CDR1 as SGHTA and CDR2 as FQGNSA. CDR3 residues: CASSPFGTGGTDTQYF. The CDR3 nucleotides read TGTGCCAGCAGCCCTTTCGGGACGGGCGGCACAGATACGCAGTATTTT.

The chain uses TRBV7-2 and TRBJ1-1; no firm D call. CDR1 is SGHTA and CDR2 is FQGNSA in the germline V gene. Trimming shortened V by 5 bases and J by 6 bases, and 10 bases separated the two germline ends. The CDR3 extends over 12 amino acids. CDR3 DNA: TGTGCCAGCAGCCCGCTCGTGTCTGAAGCTTTCTTT. Its translation: CASSPLVSEAFF.

This clonotype was detected only a few times. The chain combines TRBV5-6 with TRBJ2-1, with no clear D. Germline values: CDR1 SGHDT, CDR2 YYEEEE. The CDR3 loop spans 16 amino acids. With 0 bases removed from V and 0 bases from J, the gap between germline ends came to 10 bases. The DNA of the CDR3 is TGTGCCAGCAGCTTGGATGGTCTTAGCTCCTACAATGAGCAGTTCTTC. Translating gives CASSLDGLSSYNEQFF.

This clonotype showed up just a few times. This chain links TRBV29-1 with TRBJ2-5; TRBD2 matches 8 bases. The tail of the sequence fits TRBJ2-7 better, so the J call may be wrong. There are 15 residues in the CDR3. The germline V gene has CDR1 SQVTM and CDR2 ANQGSEA. DNA for the CDR3: TGCAGCGTTGAAGGGATCGGTAGCGGGGACCACGAGCAGTACTTC. Protein: CSVEGIGSGDHEQYF.

On this clonotype itself: The junction departs from the called germline gene at one end, perhaps through a read error. The V and J genes are TRBV6-2 or TRBV6-3 and TRBJ1-1, with D unclear. The CDR3 consists of 12 residues. CDR1 and CDR2 from the germline V gene are MNHEY and SVGEGT. The chain's CDR3 is CASSYTDTEAFF. The DNA for the CDR3 is TGTGCCAGCAGTTACACCGACACGGAAGCTTTCTTT.

Turning to this clonotype: A clone one base away is much larger, so this may be a read error. The chain employs TRBV9 and TRBJ1-2, with D possibly matching TRBD1 (5 bases). V lost 4 bases to trimming and J lost 3 bases, with 25 bases between them. The CDR3 has 18 amino acids. Germline loops: CDR1 SGDLS, CDR2 YYNGEE. The CDR3 region has the DNA TGTGCCAGCAGCTCGCAATCAGAGGGGCCAGCTACTTACTATGGCTACACCTTC. It yields the protein CASSSQSEGPATYYGYTF.

As for this clonotype: Mismatch with germline at one junction end may stem from a read error. This rearrangement joins TRBV4-1 to TRBJ1-2; D is possibly TRBD1 (5 bases). Germline CDR1 is MGHRA and CDR2 is YSYEKL. CDR3 length equals 14 residues. The CDR3: CASSLGRGVRGYTF. The CDR3 region has the DNA TGTGCCAGCAGCTTGGGACGTGGGGTCCGGGGCTACACCTTC.

CDR3 coding DNA: TGTGCCAGCACCCACAGGGCCGTGGGTTCACCCCTCCACTTT. This gives the protein CASTHRAVGSPLHF. J is TRBJ1-6 and V is TRBV3-1; possible D gene TRBD1, 6 bases. This CDR3 spans 14 amino acids. V gave up 7 bases and J gave up 9 bases, with 16 bases separating them. The germline V gene encodes CDR1 LGHDT and CDR2 YNNKEL (reference sequence). The full variable domain, in which reference TRBV3-1 and TRBJ1-6 provide the parts outside the CDR3, is DTAVSQTPKYLVTQMGNDKSIKCEQNLGHDTMYWYKQDSKKFLKIMFSYNNKELIINETVPNRFSPKSPDKAHLNLHINSLELGDSAVYFCASTHRAVGSPLHFGNGTRLTVT.

This clonotype was recorded a few times. V gene TRBV6-1 combines with J gene TRBJ1-2; D remains ambiguous. This CDR3 has 13 residues. V lost 5 bases, J lost 6 bases, and 13 bases lay in between. The germline V gene has CDR1 MNHNS and CDR2 SASEGT. In nucleotides, the CDR3 is TGTGCCAGCAGTATCCGTGTTTCGGATGGCTACACCTTC. The encoded protein is CASSIRVSDGYTF.

The genes are TRBV7-2 and TRBJ1-2; D is uncertain. The V gene lost 1 base and the J gene lost 7 bases, with 13 bases spanning the gap. This CDR3 is built from 14 residues. Germline-derived CDR1 and CDR2 are SGHTA and FQGNSA. The CDR3 reads CASSLELRLSGYTF. CDR3 coding DNA: TGTGCCAGCAGCTTAGAATTAAGGTTATCTGGCTACACCTTC.

The chain joins TRBV27 to TRBJ2-3; no firm D call. From germline, CDR1 is MNHEY and CDR2 SMNVEV (reference sequence). The CDR3 loop spans 14 amino acids. V lost 1 base, J lost 0 bases, and 5 bases lay in between. Here the CDR3 DNA reads TGTGCCAGCAGTTTATGGTACAGCACAGATACGCAGTATTTT. Encoded protein: CASSLWYSTDTQYF.

Details on this clonotype: One end of the junction does not line up with germline, which may come from a read error. J is TRBJ1-2 and V is TRBV7-9; D uncertain. The CDR3 is 12 residues long. Germline CDR1 and CDR2: SEHNR and FQNEAQ (reference sequence). The CDR3 DNA sequence: TGTGCCAGCAGATTAGGAGTCGGGGGCTACACCTTC. Amino acids: CASRLGVGGYTF.

This clonotype has at least ten counts. The chain uses TRBV3-1 and TRBJ2-6; D not certain. The CDR3 is 14 amino acids. The germline V gene encodes CDR1 LGHDT and CDR2 YNNKEL (reference sequence). Trimming left V 0 bases short and J 8 bases short, with 8 bases between. CDR3 protein: CASSQDVSPNVLTF. The CDR3 region has the DNA TGTGCCAGCAGCCAAGACGTGAGTCCCAACGTCCTGACTTTC.

This clonotype was counted at least ten times. This rearrangement joins TRBV12-3 or TRBV12-4 to TRBJ2-7, with D unresolved. Trimming shortened V by 2 bases and J by 2 bases, and 7 bases separated the two germline ends. The CDR3 sequence is 13 residues long. The CDR3: CASSLPGPYEQYF. CDR3 nucleotide sequence: TGTGCCAGCAGTTTACCGGGTCCCTACGAGCAGTACTTC.

This chain connects TRBV10-3 to TRBJ2-1, with D perhaps matching TRBD2 (6 bases). The DNA end favors TRBJ2-7, so the J call may be wrong. The CDR3 is 18 residues long. Germline values: CDR1 ENHRY, CDR2 SYGVKD. CDR3 residues: CAISEVLPGERTYNEQYF. CDR3 DNA: TGTGCCATCTCCGAAGTTTTGCCGGGAGAACGAACCTACAATGAGCAGTACTTC.

The chain's CDR3 is CATAPGARQTQYF. The CDR3 DNA reads TGTGCCACCGCCCCGGGGGCCAGGCAGACCCAGTACTTC. The V gene is TRBV19, the J gene TRBJ2-5, with D perhaps matching TRBD1 or TRBD2 (6 bases each). The length of the CDR3 is 13 residues. Germline CDR1 is LNHDA and CDR2 is SQIVND (reference sequence). Trimming removed 10 bases from V and 6 bases from J, with 18 bases in between.

The J gene is TRBJ2-1, the V gene TRBV20-1, with a possible D match to TRBD2 (6 bases). The germline V gene has CDR1 DFQATT and CDR2 SNEGSKA (reference sequence). V dropped 3 bases and J dropped 7 bases, with 19 bases sitting between them. The CDR3 is made up of 15 amino acids. The CDR3 DNA is TGCAGTGCTAGGGAGTACCGGGACCTAGCGAATGAGCAGTTCTTC. Amino acid sequence: CSAREYRDLANEQFF.

This clonotype showed up just a few times. The DNA for the CDR3 is TGCAGTGCCGTCCGAGGGACGTCTGACAATGAGCAGTTCTTC. Its translation: CSAVRGTSDNEQFF. The chain joins TRBV20-1 to TRBJ2-1; D is perhaps TRBD1 or TRBD2 (5 bases each). The CDR3 covers 14 residues. Germline CDR1 is DFQATT and CDR2 is SNEGSKA (reference sequence). Trimming took 6 bases from V and 5 from J, leaving 17 bases between them.

This clonotype was counted ten times or more. V is TRBV28 and J is TRBJ2-7, with 8 bases matching TRBD1. The trim removed 6 bases at V and 0 bases at J, leaving 4 bases unmatched. The CDR3 sequence is 14 residues long. Looked up from germline, CDR1 is MDHEN and CDR2 is SYDVKM. The CDR3 nucleotides are TGTGCCAGCAGGACAGGGGCCCTCTCCTACGAGCAGTACTTC. The encoded protein is CASRTGALSYEQYF.